One and the same sample provided the 20 T cell receptor beta chains below, sequenced in a study of shared clonotypes between healthy human individuals. This table comes from immunoSEQ multiplex PCR, and its TCRdb copy is limited to in-frame clones, with some not included. Among 2 million to 3 million clones listed, 93% were seen once. Sequenced material: naive CD4+ T cells from PBMCs. Documented subset: CD45RA+ positively selected. The origin of the receptors is a young man in good health. Some clones in this sample may be carry-over from other donors' samples.

The chain links TRBV5-5 to TRBJ2-7; 8 nucleotides agree with TRBD2. Germline V gene data show CDR1 as SGHKS and CDR2 as YYEKEE (reference sequence). Trimming removed 2 bases from V and 3 bases from J; junction bases left unmatched: 10. The CDR3 totals 16 residues. In DNA, the CDR3 is TGTGCCAGCAGCTTCGCACCGGGACTAGGTCTCTACGAGCAGTACTTC. Residues: CASSFAPGLGLYEQYF. The full variable domain, in which reference TRBV5-5 and TRBJ2-7 provide the parts outside the CDR3, is DAGVTQSPTHLIKTRGQQVTLRCSPISGHKSVSWYQQVLGQGPQFIFQYYEKEERGRGNFPDRFSARQFPNYSSELNVNALLLGDSALYLCASSFAPGLGLYEQYFGPGTRLTVT.

The rearrangement uses TRBV4-3 and TRBJ2-1; 10 nucleotides agree with TRBD2. Germline values: CDR1 LGHNA, CDR2 YSLEER. There are 17 residues in the CDR3. The J segment lost 7 bases and the V segment lost 0 bases, leaving 9 bases of the junction unmatched. The DNA of the CDR3 is TGCGCCAGCAGCCAAGATCCCCCAGCGGGAGGGAGGAATGAGCAGTTCTTC. Protein sequence: CASSQDPPAGGRNEQFF.

This sequence joins TRBV5-1 and TRBJ2-1, with TRBD2 identical over 13 bases. After removal of 7 bases from V and 7 bases from J, the junction contained 11 bases not matched to a gene. CDR1 is SGHRS and CDR2 is YFSETQ in the germline V gene. The CDR3 totals 16 residues. Written as DNA, the CDR3 is TGCGCCAGCGTACTAGCGGGAGGGGGATTGAATAATGAGCAGTTCTTC. Its protein is CASVLAGGGLNNEQFF.

The chain uses TRBV7-2 and TRBJ2-2, with D unclear. In germline, CDR1 is SGHTA, CDR2 FQGNSA. Between the trimmed V and J ends, which lost 5 bases and 4 bases, there was a span of 5 bases. The CDR3 extends over 12 amino acids. CDR3 in amino acids: CASSTFTGELFF. The CDR3 nucleotides are TGTGCCAGCAGCACGTTCACCGGGGAGCTGTTTTTT.

The V call is TRBV29-1, the J call TRBJ2-7, with 8 positions matching TRBD1. The length of the CDR3 is 13 residues. The germline CDR1 and CDR2 sequences are SQVTM and ANQGSEA. The trim removed 6 bases at V and 2 bases at J, leaving 6 bases unmatched. In DNA form, the CDR3 reads TGCAGCGTCCAGGAGGACAGGGCCTACGAGCAGTACTTC. It specifies CSVQEDRAYEQYF.

About this clone itself: Within the sample, other DNA sequences also encode this same CDR3. This chain uses TRBV5-1 with TRBJ2-1; 7 bases agree with TRBD2. The CDR3 is 15 amino acids. Germline V gene data show CDR1 as SGHRS and CDR2 as YFSETQ. V shed 0 bases and J 3 bases; nucleotides not matched to a gene: 3. CDR3 region: CASSLGGSSYNEQFF. As DNA, the CDR3 is TGCGCCAGCAGCTTGGGCGGGAGTAGCTACAATGAGCAGTTCTTC.

This clone was seen more than once but under ten times. The same CDR3 arises from other DNA sequences in this sample as well. This chain joins TRBV6-5 and TRBJ1-2; D remains ambiguous. The CDR3 is made up of 13 amino acids. Germline V gives CDR1 MNHEY, CDR2 SVGAGI. V gave up 0 bases and J gave up 5 bases, with 7 bases separating them. The CDR3 here is CASSYSAGYGYTF. CDR3 DNA sequence: TGTGCCAGCAGTTACTCGGCGGGTTATGGCTACACCTTC.

The chain employs TRBV29-1 and TRBJ2-2; D is possibly TRBD1 (6 bases). Germline V lookup: CDR1 SQVTM, CDR2 ANQGSEA. The V gene lost 7 bases and the J gene lost 5 bases, with 17 bases spanning the gap. CDR3 size: 14 residues. CDR3 sequence: CSAVTGTQTGELFF. For the CDR3, the DNA is TGCAGCGCTGTGACCGGGACACAAACCGGGGAGCTGTTTTTT.

This rearrangement joins TRBV28 to TRBJ2-7, with a possible D match to TRBD1 (6 bases). The germline V gene encodes CDR1 MDHEN and CDR2 SYDVKM. The CDR3 is made up of 14 amino acids. Trimming took 8 bases from V and 3 from J, leaving 17 bases between them. This chain's CDR3 is CASLPDRGRYEQYF. As DNA, the CDR3 is TGTGCCAGCCTTCCGGACAGAGGACGCTACGAGCAGTACTTC.

This chain joins TRBV6-1 and TRBJ1-4, with 7 bases identical to TRBD1. This CDR3 spans 18 amino acids. The V and J ends lost 4 bases and 4 bases, in that order; junction bases with no gene match: 15. Germline V lookup: CDR1 MNHNS, CDR2 SASEGT. The CDR3, as DNA: TGTGCCAGCAGTGCGGAAAGGGGGCGGGCAGGGGTTAATGAAAAACTGTTTTTT. It encodes CASSAERGRAGVNEKLFF.

As concerns this clone: Different DNA sequences within this sample yield the same CDR3. The chain recombines TRBV5-1 with TRBJ2-3; no firm D call. The CDR3 extends over 13 amino acids. The V gene lost 0 bases and the J gene lost 6 bases, with 8 bases spanning the gap. CDR1 SGHRS and CDR2 YFSETQ come from the germline V gene. The CDR3 region is CASSLAPGDTQYF. In DNA form, the CDR3 reads TGCGCCAGCAGCTTGGCCCCTGGGGATACGCAGTATTTT.

The chain is built from TRBV28 and TRBJ1-5, with 7 bases fitting TRBD1. CDR1 MDHEN and CDR2 SYDVKM come from the germline V gene. Trimming removed 2 bases from V and 9 bases from J; junction bases left unmatched: 4. The CDR3 totals 13 residues. CDR3 bases: TGTGCCAGCAGTTTAAGAGGGGGCCCGCCCCAGCATTTT. This encodes CASSLRGGPPQHF.

The CDR3 protein is CASSLDLRGLGQFF. In DNA form, the CDR3 reads TGCGCCAGCAGCTTGGATCTAAGGGGGCTTGGGCAGTTCTTC. The chain joins TRBV5-1 to TRBJ2-1; 7 positions agree with TRBD1. In germline, CDR1 is SGHRS, CDR2 YFSETQ. The CDR3 totals 14 residues. Losses at the gene ends were 0 bases for V and 12 bases for J; bases not matched to a gene: 9.

Notes on this clone: The same CDR3 can be traced to other DNA sequences in this sample. The rearrangement uses TRBV5-4 and TRBJ2-7; TRBD1 matches 8 bases. Germline CDR1 reads SGHNT; CDR2 reads YYREEE (reference sequence). The CDR3 loop spans 15 amino acids. After removal of 4 bases from V and 0 bases from J, the junction contained 6 bases not matched to a gene. Here the CDR3 reads CASSHGTGSSYEQYF. The CDR3 DNA sequence: TGTGCCAGCAGCCATGGGACAGGCAGCTCCTACGAGCAGTACTTC.

This clone was picked up a small number of times. V usage is TRBV18 and J usage is TRBJ2-4; 14 bases map to TRBD2. The V segment lost 3 bases and the J segment 0 bases; nucleotides outside the gene matches: 7. The CDR3 covers 19 residues. Germline V CDR1 and CDR2: KGHSH, LQKENI. CDR3 in amino acids: CASSPGLAGGVLAKNIQYF. In DNA, the CDR3 is TGTGCCAGCTCACCCGGACTAGCGGGAGGAGTCCTAGCCAAAAACATTCAGTACTTC.

The chain combines TRBV19 with TRBJ2-2; TRBD1 aligns across 7 bases. Germline trimming cut 10 bases from V and 6 bases from J; bases unmatched to any gene: 14. The CDR3 runs to 15 residues. Per germline, CDR1 LNHDA and CDR2 SQIVND (reference sequence). The CDR3 nucleotides are TGTGCCACCTCAGAGGGGGCCCGCCGGTCCGGGGAGCTGTTTTTT. This gives the protein CATSEGARRSGELFF.

This chain uses TRBV27 with TRBJ2-7; TRBD1 matches at 7 bases. The CDR3 loop spans 14 amino acids. Germline V gene sequence: CDR1 MNHEY, CDR2 SMNVEV (reference sequence). The V and J ends lost 10 bases and 4 bases, in that order; junction bases with no gene match: 13. The CDR3, as DNA: TGTGCCACCCGACGAGAAGGGGGCTGGTACGAGCAGTACTTC. Translation gives CATRREGGWYEQYF.

The V call is TRBV18, the J call TRBJ2-7; D not certain. CDR3 length: 13 amino acids. CDR1 KGHSH and CDR2 LQKENI come from the germline V gene. V lost 3 bases to trimming and J lost 5 bases, with 11 bases between them. The CDR3 coding sequence is TGTGCCAGCTCACCCTATCACTTGGACGAGCAGTACTTC. This translates into CASSPYHLDEQYF.

The chain recombines TRBV9 with TRBJ1-1, with TRBD1 as a possible D gene (5 bases). Germline CDR1 SGDLS, CDR2 YYNGEE. CDR3 length equals 16 residues. V was pared by 0 bases and J by 4 bases, with 16 bases between. CDR3 region: CASSVDAGQGSTEAFF. CDR3 DNA: TGTGCCAGCAGCGTAGACGCGGGGCAGGGATCCACTGAAGCTTTCTTT.

This chain joins TRBV19 and TRBJ2-3, with 10 bases that match TRBD1. Germline V CDR1 and CDR2: LNHDA, SQIVND (reference sequence). The CDR3 runs 18 residues. V dropped 5 bases and J dropped 2; count of bases not matched to a gene: 13. The CDR3 region has the DNA TGTGCCAGTAGTCCCCGGGACAGGGGATGGATCTTCACAGATACGCAGTATTTT. It specifies CASSPRDRGWIFTDTQYF.